This T cell receptor (beta chain) was recovered during a study of regulatory T cells in long-lasting Graves disease. The V segment lost 0 bases and the J segment 3 bases; nucleotides outside the gene matches: 5. Looked up from germline, CDR1 is DFQATT and CDR2 is SNEGSKA (reference sequence). The CDR3 runs 16 residues. Noted time point: newly diagnosed GD, antithyroid drugs for less than 3 months. Making the TCR library involved RNA that had been extracted from PBMCs. TCR beta libraries were built with iRepertoire HTBI primers and Arm-PCR of CDR3 regions. One entry per CDR3 protein, called by TCRdb with MiXCR from the multiplex PCR reads. The repertoire has about 540,000 distinct CDR3 sequences, approximately 12% of them found once; the top ten carry over 7.5%. These data also formed part of another study, on T cells in Graves' hyperthyroidism and ophthalmopathy.

The receptor was derived from a man aged 25 to 40 with Graves disease. This specimen consisted of peripheral blood mononuclear cells (PBMCs), obtained at new diagnosis, from a patient treated with antithyroid drugs. J is TRBJ2-6 and V is TRBV20-1, with 7 bases aligning to TRBD2. CDR3 in amino acids: CSARDLAAGGANVLTF. CDR3 nucleotides: TGCAGTGCTAGAGATCTAGCGGCCGGTGGGGCCAACGTCCTGACTTTC.